This TCR beta chain was captured in a study of a mutant IDH1 vaccine in newly diagnosed glioma. Overall study: The treated group averaged 40.4 years old and was around 60% male, roughly 38% female.

Germline V gene sequence: CDR1 SGHNT, CDR2 YYREEE (reference sequence). The CDR3 has 15 residues. V was cut by 4 bases and J by 2 bases, with 10 bases left in between. Specified time point: baseline, week 1 (first vaccination visit). Treatment specified: pre-vaccination baseline after standard-of-care therapy. Donors had new IDH1-mutant astrocytomas of WHO grade 3 or 4 (ATRX-lost). Measured with immunoSEQ multiplex PCR; TCRdb has only the in-frame clones, and not every one. The sample has around 99,000 clones, just under 80% seen once. The chain uses TRBV5-4 and TRBJ2-6, with no clear D. The source of this sequence is a middle-aged man with glioma. This sample comprised PBMCs, obtained from a glioma patient treated with radiotherapy, temozolomide or both. CDR3 amino acids: CASSVGPAGANVLTF. The CDR3 DNA is TGTGCCAGCAGCGTCGGGCCGGCTGGGGCCAACGTCCTGACTTTC.